The following is a T cell receptor beta chain sequence with its context. Germline V lookup: CDR1 LNHDA, CDR2 SQIVND (reference sequence). V gave up 5 bases and J gave up 0 bases; unmatched junction bases: 6. The length of the CDR3 is 16 residues. This sample was included in a study of blood T cell repertoires in COVID-19. Assay: immunoSEQ multiplex PCR; the TCRdb copy retains only in-frame clones and omits some. This sample carries about 100,000 clones, about nine tenths of them seen once, and the ten largest clones take more than 1.5%. Sequenced: peripheral blood. This sequence joins TRBV19 and TRBJ1-5; 8 nucleotides line up with TRBD1. The source is a woman between 50 and 59 years old with COVID-19, enrolled during active disease. Here the CDR3 DNA reads TGTGCCAGTAGTCCCACAGGGGGTTTTAGCAATCAGCCCCAGCATTTT. Translation gives CASSPTGGFSNQPQHF.